The 2 T cell receptor beta chains below all came from one sample that was sequenced in a study of T cell changes during pregnancy in multiple sclerosis. The repertoire was sequenced with immunoSEQ multiplex PCR; TCRdb's copy has only in-frame clones and lacks some. The sample records roughly 40,000 clones, around 93% being singletons. Sequenced here: CD4+ T cells from peripheral blood mononuclear cells, sampled after pregnancy. The source of these receptors is a female donor with multiple sclerosis, enrolled in a pregnancy study.

The genes are TRBV9 and TRBJ1-1; 7 nucleotides line up with TRBD1. J was trimmed by 11 bases and V by 3 bases; bases with no gene match: 10. Looked up from germline, CDR1 is SGDLS and CDR2 is YYNGEE. This CDR3 region has 13 residues. Here the CDR3 reads CASSGRDSRWAFF. The CDR3 DNA is TGTGCCAGCAGCGGACGGGACAGCAGGTGGGCTTTCTTT.

This rearrangement joins TRBV28 to TRBJ1-1, with TRBD1 identical over 7 bases. Germline V lookup: CDR1 MDHEN, CDR2 SYDVKM. The CDR3 has 14 residues. The V and J ends lost 5 bases and 0 bases, in that order; junction bases with no gene match: 3. The CDR3 sequence is CASSEGAMNTEAFF. The CDR3 bases are TGTGCCAGCAGTGAGGGGGCGATGAACACTGAAGCTTTCTTT.